The present entry profiles one T cell receptor beta chain with its context. Its cognate antigen is unknown. This entry is derived from a study of cytomegalovirus exposure and HLA in healthy donors. At the level of the study: The roughly 100 million unique TCR beta sequences, from roughly 170 million T cells, were found by an earlier analysis.

Findings of the study overall: The presence/absence work took it that sequencing depth was about the same across donors. Sequencing probably produced one cluster of sequence variants that were highly shared. A few chains linked to CMV were shown in vitro to be specific for CMV antigens.

Germline values: CDR1 MDHEN, CDR2 SYDVKM. This CDR3 has 14 amino acids. V was trimmed by 5 bases and J by 7 bases, leaving 18 bases between them. Primers: 60 Vbeta forward and 13 Jbeta reverse. The repertoire was sequenced with immunoSEQ multiplex PCR; TCRdb's copy has only in-frame clones and lacks some. The table shows around 130,000 clones, with about four fifths occurring only once. This TCR was sampled from a man younger than 35 in good health and CMV-seronegative. The chain links TRBV28 to TRBJ2-7; D might be TRBD1 (6 bases). Sample: PBMCs. The CDR3 nucleotides read TGTGCCAGCAGTCTAGGACAGAGCCCGTGGGAGCAGTACTTC. Amino acids: CASSLGQSPWEQYF.